This T cell receptor (beta chain) was documented in a study of shared clonotypes between healthy human individuals. The wider study: There were three CD4 naive, three CD4 memory, two CD8 naive and one CD8 memory plates per donor.

Some clones are missing from TCRdb's copy, which holds only in-frame ones; the method was immunoSEQ multiplex PCR. Of some 2 million clones in the sample, 85% to 95% were seen once. This TCR came from a man between 18 and 29 years old in good health. The sequenced material came from naive CD4+ T cells sorted from blood. Stated subset: CD45RA+ positively selected.

This CDR3 reads CASSSTTGNEKLFF. For the CDR3, the DNA is TGCGCCAGCAGCTCGACAACGGGTAATGAAAAACTGTTTTTT. The chain carries TRBV5-1 and TRBJ1-4; D call uncertain. The ends were cut back, 3 bases at V and 4 bases at J, with 10 bases in the middle. The CDR3 has 14 residues. CDR1 SGHRS and CDR2 YFSETQ come from the germline V gene.